The clone carrying this T cell receptor (beta chain) has at least ten counts. TCRdb called clones again from the PCR reads with MiXCR. The sample holds more than 13,000 clones, 23% seen once. Patients had received no treatment of any kind before thyroid surgery. The data belong to a study of metastatic and nonmetastatic thyroid tumors. The specimen was blood. This receptor was identified in a female donor with papillary thyroid cancer or a benign thyroid nodule (not recorded which). Some clones in this sample may be carry-over from other donors' samples.

CDR3 residues: CSARRGEGPETQYF. In DNA, the CDR3 is TGCAGTGCTCGAAGGGGGGAGGGCCCAGAGACCCAGTACTTC. This rearrangement joins TRBV20-1 to TRBJ2-5; tentative D call: TRBD2 (7 bases). The CDR3 is 14 amino acids. Trimming took 5 bases from V and 4 from J, leaving 17 bases between them. Germline V gene data show CDR1 as DFQATT and CDR2 as SNEGSKA (reference sequence).